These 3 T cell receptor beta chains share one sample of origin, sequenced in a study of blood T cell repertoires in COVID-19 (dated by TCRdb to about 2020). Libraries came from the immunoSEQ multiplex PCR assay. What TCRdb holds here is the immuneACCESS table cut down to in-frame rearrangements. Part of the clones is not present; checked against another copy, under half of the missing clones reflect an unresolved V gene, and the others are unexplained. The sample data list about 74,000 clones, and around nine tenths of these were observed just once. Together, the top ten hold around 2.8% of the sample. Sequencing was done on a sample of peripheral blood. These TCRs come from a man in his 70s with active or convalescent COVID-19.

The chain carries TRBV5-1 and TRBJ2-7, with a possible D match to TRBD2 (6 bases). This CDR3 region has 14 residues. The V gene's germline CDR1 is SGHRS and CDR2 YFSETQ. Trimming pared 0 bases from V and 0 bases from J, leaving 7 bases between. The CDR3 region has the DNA TGCGCCAGCAGCTTGGCCGGGAGCTCCTACGAGCAGTACTTC. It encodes CASSLAGSSYEQYF. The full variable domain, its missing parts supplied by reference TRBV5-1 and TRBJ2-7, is KAGVTQTPRYLIKTRGQQVTLSCSPISGHRSVSWYQQTPGQGLQFLFEYFSETQRNKGNFPGRFSGRQFSNSRSEMNVSTLELGDSALYLCASSLAGSSYEQYFGPGTRLTVT.

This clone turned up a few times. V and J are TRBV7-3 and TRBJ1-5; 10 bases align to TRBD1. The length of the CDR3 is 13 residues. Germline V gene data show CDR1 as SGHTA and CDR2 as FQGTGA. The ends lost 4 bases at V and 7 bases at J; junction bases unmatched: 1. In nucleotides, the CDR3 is TGTGCCAGCAGCTCGACAGGGGGCCAGCCCCAGCATTTT. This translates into CASSSTGGQPQHF.

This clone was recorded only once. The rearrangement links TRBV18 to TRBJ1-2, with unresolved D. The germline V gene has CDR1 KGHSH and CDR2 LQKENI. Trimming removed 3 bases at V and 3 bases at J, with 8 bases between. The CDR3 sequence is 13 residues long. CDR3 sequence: CASSPEGDYGYTF. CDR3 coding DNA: TGTGCCAGCTCACCTGAAGGAGACTATGGCTACACCTTC.